The 26 T cell receptor beta chains below come from one sample, sequenced in a study of tumor-infiltrating lymphocytes in oesophageal squamous cell carcinoma. TCRdb processed the PCR reads anew with MiXCR; each CDR3 protein has one entry. Among approximately 15,000 distinct CDR3 sequences listed, roughly half were seen once. The sequenced sample was blood. These receptor sequences come from a male donor with esophageal squamous cell carcinoma.

V is TRBV20-1 and J is TRBJ2-1; D is unclear. The better agreement between TRBJ2-7 and the DNA end casts doubt on the J call. This CDR3 contains 13 residues. Germline V gene data show CDR1 as DFQATT and CDR2 as SNEGSKA (reference sequence). The CDR3 reads CSARDRRTYEQYF. In DNA, the CDR3 is TGCAGTGCTAGAGATCGCCGAACCTACGAGCAGTACTTC.

The chain is built from TRBV7-9 and TRBJ2-6; 13 nucleotides match TRBD2. Losses at the gene ends were 5 bases for V and 4 bases for J; bases not matched to a gene: 8. Germline-derived CDR1 and CDR2 are SEHNR and FQNEAQ (reference sequence). The CDR3 length is 18 residues. CDR3: CASSIRTSGSSGANVLTF. Written as DNA, the CDR3 is TGTGCCAGCAGCATTAGGACTAGCGGGAGCTCCGGGGCCAACGTCCTGACTTTC.

A note on this clonotype: This CDR3 fails to terminate in the conserved phenylalanine or tryptophan, so it likely reflects a read error. The rearrangement joins TRBV12-3 or TRBV12-4 to TRBJ2-1; 9 nucleotides match TRBD2. The J call is uncertain, as TRBJ2-5 better fits the DNA end. The length of the CDR3 is 13 residues. Written as DNA, the CDR3 is TGTGCCAGTGGACTAGCGCGGGGAGAGACCCAGTACCTC. This translates into CASGLARGETQYL.

The gene calls are TRBV7-2 and TRBJ2-3; no definite D call. The V gene's germline CDR1 is SGHTA and CDR2 FQGNSA. The ends were cut back, 4 bases at V and 3 bases at J, with 14 bases in the middle. This CDR3 has 15 residues. The CDR3 DNA reads TGTGCCAGCAGCTCACAGACGTTCAAAACAGATACGCAGTATTTT. Translating it yields CASSSQTFKTDTQYF.

This clonotype showed up many times. Given a much more abundant clone one base away, this may be a read error. This chain links TRBV4-3 with TRBJ2-5; 9 bases match TRBD2. The CDR3 contains 17 residues. CDR1 and CDR2 (germline): LGHNA, YSLEER. Trimming removed 2 bases from V and 11 bases from J; junction bases left unmatched: 18. In DNA form, the CDR3 reads TGCGCCAGCAGCCAACGACAAGGCGGGAGGGCGGGTAATGAGCAGTACTTC. It encodes CASSQRQGGRAGNEQYF.

Sample share makes this clonotype medium-sized. The V call is TRBV7-8, the J call TRBJ1-4; D remains ambiguous. The germline V gene encodes CDR1 SGHVS and CDR2 FQNEAQ. V lost 2 bases, J lost 6 bases, and 16 bases lay in between. This CDR3 spans 16 amino acids. CDR3 sequence: CASSLSRQPVDEKLFF. The CDR3 coding sequence is TGTGCCAGCAGCTTATCACGACAACCGGTTGATGAAAAACTGTTTTTT.

V usage is TRBV7-4 and J usage is TRBJ2-4; 12 positions match TRBD2. This CDR3 comprises 18 residues. The V and J ends lost 5 bases and 0 bases, in that order; junction bases with no gene match: 8. Germline-derived CDR1 and CDR2 are SGHVT and SQSDAQ. For the CDR3, the DNA is TGTGCCAGCAGCCCTCTAGCGGGGGGGCGGGGAGCCAAAAACATTCAGTACTTC. Protein sequence: CASSPLAGGRGAKNIQYF. The full variable domain, in which reference TRBV7-4 and TRBJ2-4 provide the parts outside the CDR3, is GAGVSQSPRYKVAKRGRDVALRCDSISGHVTLYWYRQTLGQGSEVLTYSQSDAQRDKSGRPSGRFSAERPERSVSTLKIQRTEQGDSAVYLCASSPLAGGRGAKNIQYFGAGTRLSVL.

With respect to this clonotype: A much larger clone differs from this one at a single base, so this may be a read error. The chain is built from TRBV27 and TRBJ2-5; D gene unclear. The last part of the DNA fits TRBJ2-1 better; the J call may be wrong. CDR1 is MNHEY and CDR2 is SMNVEV in the germline V gene (reference sequence). The CDR3 sequence is 11 residues long. The CDR3 reads CASGLPYEQFF. The DNA of the CDR3 is TGTGCCAGCGGATTACCCTACGAGCAGTTCTTC.

This clonotype was seen only a few times. The chain links TRBV20-1 to TRBJ2-1, with 8 bases matching TRBD1. The J call is uncertain, as TRBJ2-5 better fits the DNA end. The germline V gene encodes CDR1 DFQATT and CDR2 SNEGSKA (reference sequence). The CDR3 extends over 15 amino acids. This CDR3 reads CSAKPGQGARETQYF. The CDR3 DNA reads as TGCAGTGCTAAGCCAGGGCAGGGGGCGCGGGAGACCCAGTACTTC.

The rearrangement joins TRBV24-1 to TRBJ2-4; D perhaps matches TRBD1 (6 bases). The last part of the DNA fits TRBJ2-7 better; the J call may be wrong. CDR3 length: 14 amino acids. Germline CDR1 reads KGHDR; CDR2 reads SFDVKD. This CDR3 is CATSDSDRSYEQYF. In nucleotides, the CDR3 is TGTGCCACCAGTGATTCAGACAGGTCCTACGAGCAGTACTTC.

J is TRBJ2-3 and V is TRBV7-2; no clear D gene. Germline V gene sequence: CDR1 SGHTA, CDR2 FQGNSA. V dropped 0 bases and J dropped 2 bases, with 15 bases sitting between them. CDR3 length: 17 residues. The CDR3 sequence is CASSLASGSTITDTQYF. In DNA, the CDR3 is TGTGCCAGCAGCTTAGCGTCCGGCTCCACAATCACAGATACGCAGTATTTT.

The rearrangement links TRBV24-1 to TRBJ2-5; 7 bases match TRBD1. With the DNA end fitting TRBJ2-1 better, the J assignment may be wrong. The CDR3 runs to 16 residues. Germline CDR1 KGHDR, CDR2 SFDVKD. CDR3 DNA sequence: TGTGCCACCAGTGACCCGTCCGGGACAGCTCGAAATGAGCAGTTCTTC. This codes for CATSDPSGTARNEQFF.

This clonotype was recorded many times. This chain joins TRBV28 and TRBJ2-2, with a tentative D call TRBD1 (6 bases). The CDR3 is 15 amino acids. Germline assignment: CDR1 MDHEN and CDR2 SYDVKM. Trimming pared 6 bases from V and 5 bases from J, leaving 16 bases between. CDR3 region: CASRAQGLGTGELFF. Here the CDR3 DNA reads TGTGCCAGCAGGGCCCAGGGGTTGGGTACCGGGGAGCTGTTTTTT.

In this sample, this clonotype is medium-sized (0.01 to 0.1%). The chain joins TRBV12-3 or TRBV12-4 to TRBJ2-5; 7 bases are shared with TRBD1. Germline trimming cut 6 bases from V and 5 bases from J; bases unmatched to any gene: 6. The CDR3 loop spans 13 amino acids. For the CDR3, the DNA is TGTGCCAGCAGCCTAGGGACAGTGGAGACCCAGTACTTC. Translating it yields CASSLGTVETQYF.

This clonotype occurred many times. The chain has TRBV6-4 and TRBJ1-4; D may be TRBD1 (6 bases). CDR1 is MRHNA, CDR2 SNTAGT, per germline. There are 17 residues in the CDR3. V lost 7 bases and J lost 6, with 24 bases in between. The chain's CDR3 is CASNTLDRSKADEKLFF. The CDR3 coding sequence is TGTGCCAGCAATACGTTGGACAGAAGTAAAGCTGATGAAAAACTGTTTTTT.

This clonotype was seen only once. The CDR3 DNA reads TGTGCCAGCAGCTTAAACTCCTTTCAAACCTACGAGCAGTACTTC. It translates to CASSLNSFQTYEQYF. The V call is TRBV7-6, the J call TRBJ2-1; D not resolved. The J call may be wrong; the DNA end is better matched by TRBJ2-7. This CDR3 has 15 amino acids. Germline CDR1 is SGHVS and CDR2 is FNYEAQ.

This chain uses TRBV6-1 with TRBJ2-1, with unresolved D. The V and J ends lost 7 bases and 10 bases respectively, with 23 bases between them. The CDR3 sequence is 15 residues long. The germline V gene encodes CDR1 MNHNS and CDR2 SASEGT. CDR3 bases: TGTGCCAGCAACGATCCGACGGGTAGCTCCTACGAGCAGTTCTTC. It encodes CASNDPTGSSYEQFF.

Concerning this clonotype: A much larger clone lies a single base off, so this may be a read error. V is TRBV19 and J is TRBJ1-1; 7 bases are shared with TRBD1. The J call may be faulty, since TRBJ2-2 better matches the DNA end. Germline V gene data show CDR1 as LNHDA and CDR2 as SQIVND (reference sequence). This CDR3 contains 16 residues. CDR3 amino acids: CVSSIAAGGPTGELFF. CDR3 DNA: TGTGTCAGTAGTATAGCAGCAGGGGGTCCCACCGGGGAGCTGTTTTTT.

This clonotype appeared a few times. The chain is built from TRBV7-2 and TRBJ2-3; the match to TRBD2 covers 12 bases. The J segment lost 5 bases and the V segment lost 4 bases, leaving 7 bases of the junction unmatched. This CDR3 spans 16 amino acids. CDR1 SGHTA and CDR2 FQGNSA come from the germline V gene. CDR3 DNA: TGTGCCAGCAGCTCACCTAGCGGGAGGGCCCTAGATACGCAGTATTTT. This translates into CASSSPSGRALDTQYF.

This clonotype was counted only a few times. J is TRBJ1-2 and V is TRBV7-2; D gene unclear. This CDR3 is 12 amino acids long. Between the trimmed V and J ends, which lost 1 base and 6 bases, there was a span of 6 bases. Germline CDR1 SGHTA, CDR2 FQGNSA. This chain's CDR3 is CASSLGSNGYTF. CDR3 bases: TGTGCCAGCAGCTTAGGCAGTAATGGCTACACCTTC.

A few counts support this clonotype. The chain uses TRBV18 and TRBJ2-6; the D gene is possibly TRBD2 (5 bases). Germline V gene lookup returns CDR1 KGHSH and CDR2 LQKENI. V lost 3 bases to trimming and J lost 0 bases, with 6 bases between them. The CDR3 has 15 residues. The CDR3 protein is CASSPGSSGANVLTF. As DNA, the CDR3 is TGTGCCAGCTCACCTGGGAGCTCTGGGGCCAACGTCCTGACTTTC.

The chain has TRBV7-8 and TRBJ1-4, with TRBD1 matching 11 bases. CDR1 is SGHVS, CDR2 FQNEAQ, per germline. With V trimmed by 5 bases and J by 6 bases, 5 bases remained unmatched. CDR3 length: 15 residues. DNA for the CDR3: TGTGCCAGCAGCCGACGGACAGGGGGCGATGAAAAACTGTTTTTT. Translation gives CASSRRTGGDEKLFF.

The chain links TRBV28 to TRBJ2-6, with D perhaps matching TRBD1 (5 bases). The tail of the sequence fits TRBJ1-2 better, so the J call may be wrong. The CDR3 sequence is 14 residues long. Per germline, CDR1 MDHEN and CDR2 SYDVKM. The CDR3 sequence is CASSLLQAFYGYTF. The CDR3, as DNA: TGTGCCAGCAGTCTATTACAGGCGTTCTATGGCTACACCTTC.

This clonotype was detected many times. The rearrangement uses TRBV2 and TRBJ2-2, with D perhaps matching TRBD2 (6 bases). Germline V gives CDR1 SNHLY, CDR2 FYNNEI. V lost 7 bases, J lost 8 bases, and 20 bases lay in between. The CDR3 length is 15 residues. The CDR3 reads CASMLRDSRGGELFF. The DNA for the CDR3 is TGTGCCAGCATGCTCCGGGACTCCCGAGGGGGGGAGCTGTTTTTT.

The chain is built from TRBV7-8 and TRBJ2-1; D possibly corresponds to TRBD2 (5 bases). Trimming left V 4 bases short and J 0 bases short, with 10 bases between. Germline CDR1 and CDR2: SGHVS and FQNEAQ. This CDR3 has 15 residues. CDR3 in DNA: TGTGCCAGCAGCTCTAGCCGCAGCTCCTACAATGAGCAGTTCTTC. It yields the protein CASSSSRSSYNEQFF.

This clonotype was seen once. This chain links TRBV12-3 or TRBV12-4 with TRBJ2-7, with a possible D match to TRBD1 (6 bases). CDR3 size: 14 residues. Trimming took 3 bases from V and 2 from J, leaving 11 bases between them. The CDR3 loop reads CASSLRGIPYEQYF. The CDR3 region has the DNA TGTGCCAGCAGTTTGAGGGGGATACCCTACGAGCAGTACTTC.